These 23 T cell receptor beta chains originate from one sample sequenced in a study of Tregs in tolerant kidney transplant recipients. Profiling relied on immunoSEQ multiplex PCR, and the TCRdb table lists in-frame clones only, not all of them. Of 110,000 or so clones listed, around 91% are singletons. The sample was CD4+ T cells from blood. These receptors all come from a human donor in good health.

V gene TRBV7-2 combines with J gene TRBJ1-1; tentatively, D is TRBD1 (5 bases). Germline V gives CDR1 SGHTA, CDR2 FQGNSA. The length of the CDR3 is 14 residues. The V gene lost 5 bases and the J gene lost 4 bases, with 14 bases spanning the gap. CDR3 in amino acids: CASSRFDRTTEAFF. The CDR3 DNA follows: TGTGCCAGCAGCCGATTCGACAGAACCACTGAAGCTTTCTTT.

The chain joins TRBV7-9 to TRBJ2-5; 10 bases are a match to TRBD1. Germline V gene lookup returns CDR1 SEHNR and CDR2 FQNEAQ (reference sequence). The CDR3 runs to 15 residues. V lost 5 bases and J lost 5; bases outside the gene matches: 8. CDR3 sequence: CASSPDRGRGETQYF. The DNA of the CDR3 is TGTGCCAGCAGCCCAGACAGGGGGCGCGGGGAGACCCAGTACTTC.

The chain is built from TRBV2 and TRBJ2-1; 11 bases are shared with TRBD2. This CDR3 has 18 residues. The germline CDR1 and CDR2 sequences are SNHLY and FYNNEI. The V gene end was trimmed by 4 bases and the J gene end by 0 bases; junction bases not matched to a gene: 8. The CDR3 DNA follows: TGTGCCAGCAGTGCCCTAGCGGGGGGACTATCCTCCTACAATGAGCAGTTCTTC. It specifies CASSALAGGLSSYNEQFF.

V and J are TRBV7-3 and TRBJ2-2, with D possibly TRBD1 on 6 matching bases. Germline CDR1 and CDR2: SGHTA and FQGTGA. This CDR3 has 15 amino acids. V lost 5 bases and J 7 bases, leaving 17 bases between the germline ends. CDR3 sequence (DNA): TGTGCCAGCAGCCCCGGCGAGGGACACATCGGGGAGCTGTTTTTT. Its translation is CASSPGEGHIGELFF.

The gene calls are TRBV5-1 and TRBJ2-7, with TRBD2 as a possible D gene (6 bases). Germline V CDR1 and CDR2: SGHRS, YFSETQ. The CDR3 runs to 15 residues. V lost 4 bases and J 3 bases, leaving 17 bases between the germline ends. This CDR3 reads CASSPGLTIDYEQYF. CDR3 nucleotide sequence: TGCGCCAGCAGCCCGGGACTGACCATCGACTACGAGCAGTACTTC. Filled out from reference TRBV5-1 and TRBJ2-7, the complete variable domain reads KAGVTQTPRYLIKTRGQQVTLSCSPISGHRSVSWYQQTPGQGLQFLFEYFSETQRNKGNFPGRFSGRQFSNSRSEMNVSTLELGDSALYLCASSPGLTIDYEQYFGPGTRLTVT.

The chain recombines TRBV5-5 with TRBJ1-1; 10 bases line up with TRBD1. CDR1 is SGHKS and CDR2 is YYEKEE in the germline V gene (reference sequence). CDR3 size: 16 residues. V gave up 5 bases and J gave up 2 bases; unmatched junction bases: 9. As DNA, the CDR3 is TGTGCCAGCAGTTACGGGACAGGGGATCCAAACACTGAAGCTTTCTTT. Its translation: CASSYGTGDPNTEAFF.

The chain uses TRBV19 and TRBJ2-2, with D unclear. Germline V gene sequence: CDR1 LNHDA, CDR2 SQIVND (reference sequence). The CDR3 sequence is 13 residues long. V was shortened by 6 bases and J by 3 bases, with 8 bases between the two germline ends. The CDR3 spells CASRVSYTGELFF. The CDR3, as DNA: TGTGCCAGTAGGGTTAGTTACACCGGGGAGCTGTTTTTT.

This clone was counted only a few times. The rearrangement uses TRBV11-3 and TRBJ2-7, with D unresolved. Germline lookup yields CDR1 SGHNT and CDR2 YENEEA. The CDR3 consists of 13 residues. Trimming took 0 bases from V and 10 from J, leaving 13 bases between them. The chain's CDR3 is CASSLDRKGFQYF. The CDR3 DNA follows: TGTGCCAGCAGCTTAGATCGTAAGGGTTTTCAGTACTTC. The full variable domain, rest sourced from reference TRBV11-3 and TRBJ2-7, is EAGVVQSPRYKIIEKKQPVAFWCNPISGHNTLYWYLQNLGQGPELLIRYENEEAVDDSQLPKDRFSAERLKGVDSTLKIQPAELGDSAVYLCASSLDRKGFQYFGPGTRLTVT.

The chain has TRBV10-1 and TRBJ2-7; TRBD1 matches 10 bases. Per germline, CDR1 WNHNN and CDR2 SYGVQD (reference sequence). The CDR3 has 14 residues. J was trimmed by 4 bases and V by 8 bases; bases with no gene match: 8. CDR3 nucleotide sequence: TGCGCCAGCTCCGGGACAGGGGTGTTATACGAGCAGTACTTC. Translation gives CASSGTGVLYEQYF.

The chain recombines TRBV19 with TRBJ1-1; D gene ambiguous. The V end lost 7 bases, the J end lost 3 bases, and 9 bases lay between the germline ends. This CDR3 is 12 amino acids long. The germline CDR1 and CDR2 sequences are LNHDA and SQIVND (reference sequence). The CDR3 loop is CASKDQYTEAFF. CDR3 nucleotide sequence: TGTGCCAGTAAGGACCAATACACTGAAGCTTTCTTT. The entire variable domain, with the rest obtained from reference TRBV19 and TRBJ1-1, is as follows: DGGITQSPKYLFRKEGQNVTLSCEQNLNHDAMYWYRQDPGQGLRLIYYSQIVNDFQKGDIAEGYSVSREKKESFPLTVTSAQKNPTAFYLCASKDQYTEAFFGQGTRLTVV.

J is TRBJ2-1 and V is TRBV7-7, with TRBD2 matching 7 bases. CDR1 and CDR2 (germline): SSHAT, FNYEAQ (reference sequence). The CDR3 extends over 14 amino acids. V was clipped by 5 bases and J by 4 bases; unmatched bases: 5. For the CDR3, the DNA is TGTGCCAGCAGCAACGGGGGGAGTTACAATGAGCAGTTCTTC. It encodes CASSNGGSYNEQFF.

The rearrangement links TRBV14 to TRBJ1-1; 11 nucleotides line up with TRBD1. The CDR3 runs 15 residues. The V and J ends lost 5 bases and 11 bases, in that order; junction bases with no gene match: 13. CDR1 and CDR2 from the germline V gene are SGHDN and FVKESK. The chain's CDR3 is CASSTQGQGGREAFF. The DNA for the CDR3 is TGTGCCAGCAGCACTCAGGGACAGGGGGGAAGGGAGGCTTTCTTT.

The CDR3 reads CASSRDRGNTEAFF. CDR3 DNA sequence: TGTGCCAGCAGCCGGGACAGGGGCAACACTGAAGCTTTCTTT. This sequence joins TRBV13 and TRBJ1-1; TRBD1 matches at 10 bases. The length of the CDR3 is 14 residues. The V and J ends lost 5 bases and 2 bases, in that order; junction bases with no gene match: 2. CDR1 and CDR2 (germline): PRHDT, FYEKMQ (reference sequence).

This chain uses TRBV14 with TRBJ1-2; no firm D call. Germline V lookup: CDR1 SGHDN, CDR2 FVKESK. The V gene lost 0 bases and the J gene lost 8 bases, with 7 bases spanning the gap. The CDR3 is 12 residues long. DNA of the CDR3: TGTGCCAGCAGCCAAGATTGGCGAGGCTACACCTTC. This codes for CASSQDWRGYTF.

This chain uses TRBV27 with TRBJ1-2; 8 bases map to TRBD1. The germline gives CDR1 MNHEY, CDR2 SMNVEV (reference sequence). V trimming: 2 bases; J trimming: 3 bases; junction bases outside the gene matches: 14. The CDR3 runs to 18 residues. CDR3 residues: CASSLVMGAAGGYYGYTF. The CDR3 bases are TGTGCCAGCAGTTTAGTCATGGGGGCGGCAGGGGGCTACTATGGCTACACCTTC.

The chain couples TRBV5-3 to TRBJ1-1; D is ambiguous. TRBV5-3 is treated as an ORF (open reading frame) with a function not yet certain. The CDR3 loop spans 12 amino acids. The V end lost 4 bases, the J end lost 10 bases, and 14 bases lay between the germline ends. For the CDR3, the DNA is TGTGCCAGAAGCAAAAGAGGACGGGGAGCTTTCTTT. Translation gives CARSKRGRGAFF.

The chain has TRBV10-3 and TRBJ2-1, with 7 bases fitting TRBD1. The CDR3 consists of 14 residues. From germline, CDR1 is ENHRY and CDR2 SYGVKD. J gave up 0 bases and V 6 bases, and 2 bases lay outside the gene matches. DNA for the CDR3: TGTGCCATCAGAAGACAGGGCTCCTACAATGAGCAGTTCTTC. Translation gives CAIRRQGSYNEQFF.

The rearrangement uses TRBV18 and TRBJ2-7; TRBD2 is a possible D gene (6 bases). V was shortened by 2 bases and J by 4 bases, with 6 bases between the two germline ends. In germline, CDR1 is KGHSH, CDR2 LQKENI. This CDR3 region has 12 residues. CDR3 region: CASSPGGYEQYF. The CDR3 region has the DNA TGTGCCAGCTCACCAGGGGGGTACGAGCAGTACTTC.

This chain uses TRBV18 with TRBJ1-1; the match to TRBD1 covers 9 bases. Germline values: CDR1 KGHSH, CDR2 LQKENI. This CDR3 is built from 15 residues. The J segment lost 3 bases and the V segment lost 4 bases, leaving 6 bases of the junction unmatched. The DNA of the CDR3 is TGTGCCAGCTCACTCAGGACAGGGGACGACACTGAAGCTTTCTTT. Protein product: CASSLRTGDDTEAFF.

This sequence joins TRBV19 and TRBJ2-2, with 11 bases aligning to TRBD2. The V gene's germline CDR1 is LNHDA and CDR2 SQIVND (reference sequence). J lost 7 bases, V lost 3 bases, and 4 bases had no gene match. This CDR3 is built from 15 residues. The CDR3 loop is CASSILLAGGGELFF. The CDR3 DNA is TGTGCCAGTAGTATCCTCCTAGCGGGAGGCGGGGAGCTGTTTTTT.

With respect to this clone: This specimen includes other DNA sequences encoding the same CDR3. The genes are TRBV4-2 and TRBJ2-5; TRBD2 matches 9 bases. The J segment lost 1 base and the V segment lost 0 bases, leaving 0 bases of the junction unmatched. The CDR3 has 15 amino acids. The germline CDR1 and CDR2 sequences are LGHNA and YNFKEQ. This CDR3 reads CASSQETSGQETQYF. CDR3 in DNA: TGTGCCAGCAGCCAAGAGACTAGCGGCCAAGAGACCCAGTACTTC.

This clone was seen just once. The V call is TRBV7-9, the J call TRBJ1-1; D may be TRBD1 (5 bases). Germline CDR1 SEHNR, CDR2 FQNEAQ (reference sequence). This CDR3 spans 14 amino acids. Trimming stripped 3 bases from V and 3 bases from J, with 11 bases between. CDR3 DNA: TGTGCCAGCAGCTTTATTACCAGGGACACTGAAGCTTTCTTT. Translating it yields CASSFITRDTEAFF.

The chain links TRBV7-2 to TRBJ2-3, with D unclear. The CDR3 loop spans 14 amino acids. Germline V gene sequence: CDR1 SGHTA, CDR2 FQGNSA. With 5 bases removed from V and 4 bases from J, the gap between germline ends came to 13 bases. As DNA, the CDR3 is TGTGCCAGCAGCGAATCGGGTGTCCCAGATACGCAGTATTTT. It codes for CASSESGVPDTQYF.